What follows is one TCR beta chain and its context. The antigen it recognizes is unknown. Base quality data are lacking; no much larger clone is found one base away. Counted from cysteine to phenylalanine, this CDR3 has 17 amino acids. Just the 51-base CDR3 DNA is kept, in frame starting at base 1. Looking up the germline V gene yields CDR1 SGHTA and CDR2 FQGTGA. At the junction V is shortened by 0 bases and J by 5 bases; bases outside the gene matches: 8. Libraries came from PCR. The run used a NextSeq 500. In TCRdb, the public reads were trimmed at Q25 with fastp and aligned with MiXCR, with productive beta chains retained. Identical CDR3 protein sequences are pooled into one entry, listed with their most common genes and DNA. In this sample the table shows under 3,000 distinct CDR3 sequences, roughly 52% of which occur a single time. Jointly, the top ten make up roughly 62% of the sample. The source of the sample is a study of immune characterization of retroperitoneal liposarcoma (dated by TCRdb to the late 2010s).

Sequencing used tumor tissue. The TCR comes from a female donor with retroperitoneal liposarcoma. This chain is built from TRBV7-3 and TRBJ2-1; 9 nucleotides in the junction match TRBD2. The nucleotide sequence is TGTGCCAGCAGCTTAACATTGCGGGGGGGGGGGGACAATGAGCAGTTCTTC. Its protein reads: CASSLTLRGGGDNEQFF.